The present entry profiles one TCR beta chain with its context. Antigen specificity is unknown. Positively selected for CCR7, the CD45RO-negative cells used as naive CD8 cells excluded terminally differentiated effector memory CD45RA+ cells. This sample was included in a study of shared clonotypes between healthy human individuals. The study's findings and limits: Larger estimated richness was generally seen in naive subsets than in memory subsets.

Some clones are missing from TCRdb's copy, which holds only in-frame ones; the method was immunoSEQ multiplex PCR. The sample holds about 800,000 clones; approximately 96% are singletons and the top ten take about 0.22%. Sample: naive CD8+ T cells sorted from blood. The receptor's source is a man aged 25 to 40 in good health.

CDR3 nucleotide sequence: TGTGCCAGCAGCTGGGGGCTTCCCGGGACAGGTCACTACGAGCAGTACTTC. It translates to CASSWGLPGTGHYEQYF. This chain joins TRBV11-2 and TRBJ2-7; TRBD1 aligns across 8 bases. The length of the CDR3 is 17 residues. Germline lookup yields CDR1 SGHAT and CDR2 FQNNGV. V trimming: 4 bases; J trimming: 3 bases; junction bases outside the gene matches: 14.